This TCR beta chain appears in the sequencing data of a study of technical replicates of blood from a few donors. Repertoires were generated with immunoSEQ multiplex PCR, while TCRdb's copy carries only in-frame clones and drops some. The sample contains approximately 70,000 clones, roughly 91% of which appear only once. The CDR3 loop spans 14 amino acids. The J segment lost 8 bases and the V segment lost 4 bases, leaving 5 bases of the junction unmatched. CDR1 is SGHNT and CDR2 is YYREEE in the germline V gene (reference sequence). This chain joins TRBV5-4 and TRBJ1-4, with 10 bases lining up with TRBD1. This TCR was sampled from a human donor in good health. Some clones in this sample may be carry-over from other donors' samples. Sequencing was carried out using T cells isolated from PBMCs. Written as DNA, the CDR3 is TGTGCCAGCAGCCCCGGGACAGGGGAGGAAAAACTGTTTTTT. Translation gives CASSPGTGEEKLFF.